This TCR beta chain was recorded in a study of blood T cell repertoires in COVID-19. Study-wide background: Material from acute and convalescent COVID-19 was sourced from the United States, Italy and Spain. PBMCs, B-cell-depleted T cells, or T cells provided the cDNA or gDNA that made up the material.

As processed by the authors: Amplifying reference gene primers gave estimates of nucleated cell counts. Only in-frame clones appear in the TCRdb table, and some are missing; sequencing was by immunoSEQ multiplex PCR. From that table come the V and J calls and clone size; the DNA was used to work out D and trimming. The sample yields about 150,000 clones, around 89% seen once. This CDR3 contains 12 residues. CDR1 is SGDLS and CDR2 is YYNGEE in the germline V gene. V lost 3 bases and J 4 bases, leaving 6 bases between the germline ends. The source material was peripheral blood. The TCR comes from a woman in her thirties or forties with acute or convalescent COVID-19. V is TRBV9 and J is TRBJ2-3, with D tentatively TRBD2 (6 bases). The CDR3 sequence: CASSGGADTQYF. In DNA form, the CDR3 reads TGTGCCAGCAGCGGGGGGGCAGATACGCAGTATTTT.